A single sample is the source of the 9 T cell receptor beta chains below, sequenced in a study of shared clonotypes between healthy human individuals. Produced via immunoSEQ multiplex PCR; TCRdb's table is partial and in-frame only. Here the sample spans approximately 1.4 million clones, around 98% being singletons. Source material: naive CD4+ T cells sorted from blood. Subset denoted: CD45RA+ positively selected. The receptors here all came from a young man in good health.

The chain has TRBV28 and TRBJ1-2; D unclear. The CDR3 covers 13 residues. Germline CDR1 reads MDHEN; CDR2 reads SYDVKM. The CDR3 sequence: CVLEWSTNYGYTF. The DNA for the CDR3 is TGTGTCCTGGAGTGGAGCACCAACTATGGCTACACCTTC.

V usage is TRBV18 and J usage is TRBJ2-5; 8 bases are a match to TRBD2. The germline V gene has CDR1 KGHSH and CDR2 LQKENI. V shed 1 base and J 2 bases; nucleotides not matched to a gene: 15. The CDR3 spans 19 residues. CDR3 nucleotides: TGTGCCAGCTCACCACTCGTCTCCGGGACTAGTACGGCACAAGAGACCCAGTACTTC. It yields the protein CASSPLVSGTSTAQETQYF. The variable domain in full, with the rest retrieved from reference TRBV18 and TRBJ2-5, is NAGVMQNPRHLVRRRGQEARLRCSPMKGHSHVYWYRQLPEEGLKFMVYLQKENIIDESGMPKERFSAEFPKEGPSILRIQQVVRGDSAAYFCASSPLVSGTSTAQETQYFGPGTRLLVL.

The chain joins TRBV5-4 to TRBJ2-2; 7 bases are a match to TRBD1. This CDR3 region has 17 residues. Germline lookup yields CDR1 SGHNT and CDR2 YYREEE (reference sequence). The J segment lost 2 bases and the V segment lost 3 bases, leaving 10 bases of the junction unmatched. The CDR3 coding sequence is TGTGCCAGCAGCTGGGGCCCGGGACAGCGTAACACCGGGGAGCTGTTTTTT. The encoded protein is CASSWGPGQRNTGELFF.

This chain links TRBV5-1 with TRBJ2-3; TRBD2 aligns across 10 bases. Germline CDR1 is SGHRS and CDR2 is YFSETQ. V shed 5 bases, J shed 10 bases, and the junction held 10 bases outside the gene matches. The CDR3 length is 14 residues. The CDR3 coding sequence is TGCGCCAGCAGTTCCACTAGCGGGAACGAAGCGCAGTATTTT. Translating it yields CASSSTSGNEAQYF.

The J gene is TRBJ1-2, the V gene TRBV2; D call uncertain. Germline V gene lookup returns CDR1 SNHLY and CDR2 FYNNEI. V was trimmed by 5 bases and J by 4 bases, leaving 14 bases between them. The CDR3 consists of 14 residues. The CDR3 DNA is TGTGCCAGCAGTCAAGTAAGAACGGGCTATGGCTACACCTTC. As protein: CASSQVRTGYGYTF.

The chain employs TRBV6-6 and TRBJ2-7; 9 nucleotides align to TRBD1. CDR1 and CDR2 from the germline V gene are MNHNY and SVGAGI (reference sequence). This CDR3 is 13 amino acids long. J gave up 4 bases and V 6 bases, and 4 bases lay outside the gene matches. The CDR3 DNA reads as TGTGCCAGCAGCCGGGACAGGGAATACGAGCAGTACTTC. Its translation is CASSRDREYEQYF.

The chain couples TRBV5-5 to TRBJ1-1; no definite D call. The germline CDR1 and CDR2 sequences are SGHKS and YYEKEE (reference sequence). Between the trimmed V and J ends, which lost 4 bases and 4 bases, there was a span of 14 bases. The CDR3 contains 14 residues. The CDR3 spells CASSVLGSGTEAFF. The CDR3 DNA reads as TGTGCCAGCAGCGTTTTGGGGTCGGGCACTGAAGCTTTCTTT.

Points on this clone: One end of the junction varies from germline; a read error may be responsible. V usage is TRBV18 and J usage is TRBJ2-5, with D perhaps matching TRBD1 or TRBD2 (6 bases each). From germline, CDR1 is KGHSH and CDR2 LQKENI. The CDR3 consists of 16 residues. This CDR3 is CASSPPGGTRQETQYF. CDR3 in DNA: TGTGCCAGCTCCCCACCCGGGGGCACGCGGCAAGAGACCCAGTACTTC. The full variable domain, completed using reference TRBV18 and TRBJ2-5, is NAGVMQNPRHLVRRRGQEARLRCSPMKGHSHVYWYRQLPEEGLKFMVYLQKENIIDESGMPKERFSAEFPKEGPSILRIQQVVRGDSAAYFCASSPPGGTRQETQYFGPGTRLLVL.

Notes on this clone: Other nucleotide sequences in the sample specify the same CDR3. This sequence joins TRBV5-4 and TRBJ2-5; D is possibly TRBD1 (6 bases). Per germline, CDR1 SGHNT and CDR2 YYREEE (reference sequence). The CDR3 spans 13 residues. V lost 0 bases and J lost 3, with 6 bases in between. The CDR3 nucleotides read TGTGCCAGCAGCTTGGACAGGGAAGAGACCCAGTACTTC. Amino acids: CASSLDREETQYF.